This TCR beta chain was sequenced in a study of shared clonotypes between healthy human individuals. Study at large: Researchers drew samples from a couple of women and a few men aged 18 to 49. Study findings and constraints: Rarefaction exposed incomplete sorted-subset sequencing despite large depth. Among non-shared clonotypes, generation probabilities were lower than among those shared by all four donors.

On this clone: Its specificity is not known.

The CDR3 runs 13 residues. V was trimmed by 3 bases and J by 10 bases, leaving 13 bases between them. Germline CDR1 is MNHEY and CDR2 is SMNVEV (reference sequence). This table comes from immunoSEQ multiplex PCR, and its TCRdb copy is limited to in-frame clones, with some not included. The sample comprises about 820,000 clones, 80% to 95% of which are singletons, and approximately 25% rests with the top ten. CD45RO-negative CD8 cells positively selected for CCR7 made up the naive population, which excluded terminally differentiated effector memory CD45RA+ cells. Source material: naive CD8+ T cells sorted from blood. The chain joins TRBV27 to TRBJ2-1, with D perhaps TRBD2 (5 bases). This clonotype was obtained from a man in his thirties or forties in good health. In DNA, the CDR3 is TGTGCCAGCAGTTTCTACCTAGCCGGCGAGCAGTTCTTC. Translation: CASSFYLAGEQFF.